The 19 T cell receptor delta chains in this list originate from one sample, sequenced in a study of delta chains in infants with herpesvirus infections. Reverse transcription of PBMC RNA used primers specific for the gamma and delta chains. TCRdb reapplied CATT to the RT-PCR reads. The sample holds fewer than 1,500 delta-chain clones, approximately 30% seen once. Sequencing used peripheral blood, obtained at time point 2 of longitudinal follow-up. Source of these receptors: a human donor who was a Ugandan infant, either HIV-exposed or HIV-unexposed (not recorded which).

This clone was seen a few times. The chain has TRDV1 and TRDJ1; 13 bases are a match to TRDD3. From germline, CDR1 is TSWWSYY and CDR2 QGS. This CDR3 is 19 amino acids long. V trimming: 4 bases; J trimming: 0 bases; junction bases outside the gene matches: 11. The CDR3 loop is CALGVYNWGIRWNTDKLIF. CDR3 DNA: TGTGCTCTTGGGGTCTATAACTGGGGGATACGGTGGAACACCGATAAACTCATCTTT.

This clone was observed a few times. An end of the junction differs from the germline gene, which may be a read error. The chain links TRDV2 to TRDJ2; D gene ambiguous. Germline V gene sequence: CDR1 GEAIGNYY, CDR2 EKD. This CDR3 contains 18 residues. CDR3 nucleotides: TGTGCCTCTGACGGAGTCCTCTTAAAAAACGCTTTGACAGCACAACTCTTCTTT. Protein sequence: CASDGVLLKNALTAQLFF.

The CDR3 nucleotides are TGTGCTCTTGGGGAACCGTTGGACATTCCTACCACTGGGGGATACGAGAGGGTCACCGATAAACTCATCTTT. Translating gives CALGEPLDIPTTGGYERVTDKLIF. The chain joins TRDV1 to TRDJ1; 13 bases align to TRDD3. Germline trimming cut 1 base from V and 1 base from J; bases unmatched to any gene: 24. Germline V gives CDR1 TSWWSYY, CDR2 QGS. This CDR3 comprises 24 residues.

The chain carries TRDV1 and TRDJ1; 11 nucleotides match TRDD3. Germline V lookup: CDR1 TSWWSYY, CDR2 QGS. After removal of 5 bases from V and 3 bases from J, the junction contained 11 bases not matched to a gene. The CDR3 spans 17 residues. The CDR3 loop is CALGLYMGDTYADKLIF. The DNA of the CDR3 is TGTGCTCTTGGGTTGTACATGGGGGATACGTACGCCGATAAACTCATCTTT.

This clone occurred a few times. V is TRDV1 and J is TRDJ1; 9 bases are a match to TRDD3. This CDR3 is 18 amino acids long. V was clipped by 2 bases and J by 0 bases; unmatched bases: 10. Germline V gene data show CDR1 as TSWWSYY and CDR2 as QGS. DNA for the CDR3: TGTGCTCTTGGGGAAAGGTGTTCGGGGATACGGTACACCGATAAACTCATCTTT. This sequence encodes CALGERCSGIRYTDKLIF.

This sequence joins TRDV1 and TRDJ1, with TRDD3 identical over 10 bases. The length of the CDR3 is 20 residues. Losses at the gene ends were 5 bases for V and 6 bases for J; bases not matched to a gene: 24. The V gene's germline CDR1 is TSWWSYY and CDR2 QGS. The CDR3 sequence: CALGNVGFRFWGIRTNKLIF. As DNA, the CDR3 is TGTGCTCTTGGGAATGTAGGGTTCCGGTTCTGGGGGATAAGGACCAATAAACTCATCTTT.

The chain has TRDV1 and TRDJ1, with 8 bases aligning to TRDD3. CDR1 and CDR2 (germline): TSWWSYY, QGS. This CDR3 has 23 amino acids. Trimming removed 2 bases from V and 4 bases from J; junction bases left unmatched: 30. The CDR3, as DNA: TGTGCTCTTGGGGAATCCGGCCCCCTTTCTTCCTTCCAACGACTGGGGGTCAACGATAAACTCATCTTT. The encoded protein is CALGESGPLSSFQRLGVNDKLIF.

This clone is large. The chain joins TRDV1 to TRDJ1; 8 bases are shared with TRDD3. Trimming removed 5 bases from V and 2 bases from J; junction bases left unmatched: 22. Germline V gene lookup returns CDR1 TSWWSYY and CDR2 QGS. CDR3 length: 20 residues. Written as DNA, the CDR3 is TGTGCTCTTGGGAAGTCGAGGGATAGGGGGATAGAGATGACGACCGATAAACTCATCTTT. Amino acids: CALGKSRDRGIEMTTDKLIF.

The chain has TRDV1 and TRDJ1, with 12 positions matching TRDD3. Trimming at V came to 2 bases and at J to 0 bases, leaving 19 bases not matched to a gene. This CDR3 has 22 amino acids. Germline values: CDR1 TSWWSYY, CDR2 QGS. This chain's CDR3 is CALGELRLNWGIQWGNTDKLIF. The CDR3 nucleotides read TGTGCTCTTGGGGAATTACGCCTGAACTGGGGGATACAGTGGGGGAACACCGATAAACTCATCTTT.

This clone has just a few counts. CDR3 in amino acids: CALGDSTTTGGAYTDKLIF. CDR3 bases: TGTGCTCTTGGGGACTCAACCACAACTGGGGGAGCTTACACCGATAAACTCATCTTT. The V gene is TRDV1, the J gene TRDJ1; 9 positions match TRDD3. This CDR3 region has 19 residues. Unmatched junction bases numbered 14, after V lost 3 bases and J lost 0 bases. Germline V gene data show CDR1 as TSWWSYY and CDR2 as QGS.

The chain uses TRDV2 and TRDJ1; 8 bases are shared with TRDD3. V gave up 1 base and J gave up 0 bases; unmatched junction bases: 3. The CDR3 spans 15 residues. Germline assignment: CDR1 GEAIGNYY and CDR2 EKD. As DNA, the CDR3 is TGTGCCTGTGACACTCTACTGGGGGACACCGATAAACTCATCTTT. Translated: CACDTLLGDTDKLIF.

This clone was detected only once. V is TRDV1 and J is TRDJ1; D is possibly TRDD3 (6 bases). The V end was cut by 2 bases, the J end by 0 bases, with 28 bases between. CDR3 length: 21 residues. CDR1 and CDR2 from the germline V gene are TSWWSYY and QGS. The CDR3 protein is CALGEVEPYVDPLGDTDKLIF. CDR3 nucleotide sequence: TGTGCTCTTGGGGAAGTGGAGCCCTACGTAGATCCCTTGGGGGACACCGATAAACTCATCTTT.

The chain employs TRDV1 and TRDJ1, with 8 bases aligning to TRDD3. Losses at the gene ends were 0 bases for V and 0 bases for J; bases not matched to a gene: 0. This CDR3 is 15 amino acids long. CDR1 TSWWSYY and CDR2 QGS come from the germline V gene. The CDR3 DNA follows: TGTGCTCTTGGGGAACTACTGGGGGACACCGATAAACTCATCTTT. It encodes CALGELLGDTDKLIF.

On this clone: Different DNA sequences within this sample yield the same CDR3. The chain carries TRDV1 and TRDJ1, with a possible D match to TRDD3 (5 bases). The V and J ends lost 7 bases and 0 bases respectively, with 18 bases between them. Germline CDR1 reads TSWWSYY; CDR2 reads QGS. The CDR3 is 16 residues long. The CDR3, as DNA: TGTGCTCTTGCCTATTACGGGATTGTATACACCGATAAACTCATCTTT. This encodes CALAYYGIVYTDKLIF.

The chain is built from TRDV2 and TRDJ1; 13 bases fit TRDD3. CDR1 GEAIGNYY and CDR2 EKD come from the germline V gene. The V segment lost 5 bases and the J segment 1 base; nucleotides outside the gene matches: 6. The CDR3 consists of 16 residues. The CDR3 coding sequence is TGTGCCTGTGGGACTGGGGGATACGGAGGCACCGATAAACTCATCTTT. Protein product: CACGTGGYGGTDKLIF.

The chain joins TRDV1 to TRDJ1, with D possibly matching TRDD3 (6 bases). CDR3 size: 14 residues. Trimming cost V 1 base and J 10 bases, with 16 bases left between them. Germline values: CDR1 TSWWSYY, CDR2 QGS. The CDR3 sequence: CALGERNARGRLIF. The DNA for the CDR3 is TGTGCTCTTGGGGAACGAAACGCACGGGGGAGACTCATCTTT.

The chain links TRDV2 to TRDJ1; 10 nucleotides line up with TRDD3. The CDR3 loop spans 17 amino acids. Unmatched junction bases numbered 9, after V lost 3 bases and J lost 0 bases. Germline V gene lookup returns CDR1 GEAIGNYY and CDR2 EKD. Here the CDR3 DNA reads TGTGCCTGTGACCCCCTTTTTACTGGGGGATACACCGATAAACTCATCTTT. The encoded protein is CACDPLFTGGYTDKLIF.

This chain uses TRDV1 with TRDJ1; D perhaps matches TRDD3 (6 bases). The CDR3 spans 20 residues. Germline V gene sequence: CDR1 TSWWSYY, CDR2 QGS. V was clipped by 2 bases and J by 4 bases, with 29 bases between them. Here the CDR3 DNA reads TGTGCTCTTGGGGAAATGGGCCATTCCCCCCTAGTACTGGGAGTCGATAAACTCATCTTT. This codes for CALGEMGHSPLVLGVDKLIF.

This clone came up a few times. V usage is TRDV1 and J usage is TRDJ1; D possibly corresponds to TRDD3 (5 bases). V was cut by 1 base and J by 0 bases, with 33 bases left in between. This CDR3 is 23 amino acids long. From germline, CDR1 is TSWWSYY and CDR2 QGS. The CDR3 DNA sequence: TGTGCTCTTGGGGAACGGCCTCCTGGGCGGCTGAGCCAACTCCGTACCAACACCGATAAACTCATCTTT. This encodes CALGERPPGRLSQLRTNTDKLIF.